These 13 T cell receptor beta chains came from one sample sequenced in a study of neurological immune-mediated disorders. One entry per CDR3 protein results from TCRdb running MiXCR on the 5' RACE reads. Of nearly 60,000 distinct CDR3 sequences listed, about 3.4% are singletons. The sample consisted of PBMCs. These TCRs come from a woman aged 55-69 years with multiple sclerosis.

In its sample, this clonotype was seen many times. Here the CDR3 reads CARRAVSGNTIYF. CDR3 DNA sequence: TGTGCCAGAAGGGCCGTCTCTGGAAACACCATATATTTT. The chain carries TRBV12-3 or TRBV12-4 and TRBJ1-3; unclear D gene. The CDR3 spans 13 residues. Deletions cut 9 bases from V and 0 bases from J, with 9 bases between.

There are many counts of this clonotype. This rearrangement joins TRBV3-1 to TRBJ1-2; D gene unclear. Between the trimmed V and J ends, which lost 3 bases and 5 bases, there was a span of 10 bases. Looked up from germline, CDR1 is LGHDT and CDR2 is YNNKEL (reference sequence). This CDR3 contains 13 residues. The DNA of the CDR3 is TGTGCCAGCAGCCAGGATCAACTTTATGGCTACACCTTC. The encoded protein is CASSQDQLYGYTF. Based on the CDR3 plus reference TRBV3-1 and TRBJ1-2, the full variable domain is DTAVSQTPKYLVTQMGNDKSIKCEQNLGHDTMYWYKQDSKKFLKIMFSYNNKELIINETVPNRFSPKSPDKAHLNLHINSLELGDSAVYFCASSQDQLYGYTFGSGTRLTVV.

The sample holds many counts of this clonotype. As DNA, the CDR3 is TGTGCCAGCAGCTTATCAGGCTTCATGAACACTGAAGCTTTCTTT. This codes for CASSLSGFMNTEAFF. The gene calls are TRBV11-2 and TRBJ1-1; D remains ambiguous. In germline, CDR1 is SGHAT, CDR2 FQNNGV. This CDR3 contains 15 residues. The V and J ends lost 2 bases and 0 bases respectively, with 10 bases between them.

The table lists this clonotype with many counts. The V gene is TRBV20-1, the J gene TRBJ1-2; D is possibly TRBD1 (5 bases). V was trimmed by 0 bases and J by 8 bases, leaving 16 bases between them. The CDR3 consists of 14 residues. CDR1 and CDR2 from the germline V gene are DFQATT and SNEGSKA (reference sequence). CDR3 in amino acids: CSAREQQAPGGYTF. In DNA, the CDR3 is TGCAGTGCTAGAGAACAACAGGCTCCGGGAGGCTACACCTTC.

This clonotype was detected many times. The chain links TRBV12-3 or TRBV12-4 to TRBJ2-3; 13 bases map to TRBD2. The CDR3 spans 19 residues. J gave up 0 bases and V 5 bases, and 11 bases lay outside the gene matches. The CDR3 nucleotides read TGTGCCAGCAGTCCCCTCATGGGACTAGCGGGGCCCAGCACAGATACGCAGTATTTT. This translates into CASSPLMGLAGPSTDTQYF.

The rearrangement joins TRBV21-1 to TRBJ1-5. TRBV21-1 is assigned pseudogene status. CDR3 length: 19 residues. CDR3 residues: CASSKSTIHACYSNQPQHF. DNA for the CDR3: TGTGCCAGCAGCAAGAGCACTATCCATGCCTGTTATAGCAATCAGCCCCAGCATTTT.

This clonotype was found many times. The chain joins TRBV9 to TRBJ2-7, with TRBD2 identical over 8 bases. V lost 4 bases to trimming and J lost 3 bases; unmatched junction nucleotides: 9. Germline lookup yields CDR1 SGDLS and CDR2 YYNGEE. The CDR3 contains 15 residues. The CDR3 region has the DNA TGTGCCAGCAGCTCCGTAAGCGGGAGTTTCTACGAGCAGTACTTC. Amino acid sequence: CASSSVSGSFYEQYF.

This clonotype was found many times. V gene TRBV24-1 combines with J gene TRBJ2-3; D possibly corresponds to TRBD1 (6 bases). Per germline, CDR1 KGHDR and CDR2 SFDVKD. The CDR3 is made up of 15 amino acids. Trimming left V 6 bases short and J 3 bases short, with 15 bases between. CDR3 bases: TGTGCCACCAGTAAAACAGGGCGGAGAACAGATACGCAGTATTTT. Its translation is CATSKTGRRTDTQYF.

This clonotype was observed many times. The rearrangement uses TRBV20-1 and TRBJ2-5; a possible D gene is TRBD2 (5 bases). Germline-derived CDR1 and CDR2 are DFQATT and SNEGSKA (reference sequence). The CDR3 has 13 amino acids. The CDR3 region is CSAGSTRQETQYF. In DNA form, the CDR3 reads TGCAGCGCTGGCAGCACTAGACAAGAGACCCAGTACTTC.

With regard to this clonotype: A much larger clone differs by one base, so this may be a read error. The J gene is TRBJ2-1, the V gene TRBV5-5; possibly TRBD2 for D (6 bases). The CDR3 has 14 amino acids. Germline V gene lookup returns CDR1 SGHKS and CDR2 YYEKEE (reference sequence). V gave up 4 bases and J gave up 13 bases, with 21 bases separating them. The CDR3 protein is CASSHRLEGRPQFF. The CDR3 nucleotides are TGTGCCAGCAGCCACAGATTGGAGGGGCGGCCTCAGTTCTTC. Drawing the rest from reference TRBV5-5 and TRBJ2-1, the complete variable domain is DAGVTQSPTHLIKTRGQQVTLRCSPISGHKSVSWYQQVLGQGPQFIFQYYEKEERGRGNFPDRFSARQFPNYSSELNVNALLLGDSALYLCASSHRLEGRPQFFGPGTRLTVL.

This clonotype was seen many times. The chain uses TRBV9 and TRBJ2-7, with 9 bases that match TRBD2. The germline V gene encodes CDR1 SGDLS and CDR2 YYNGEE. V shed 1 base, J shed 3 bases, and the junction held 8 bases outside the gene matches. CDR3 length: 16 amino acids. CDR3 in DNA: TGTGCCAGCAGCGTAAGTCGGACTAGCGTTTACTACGAGCAGTACTTC. Its protein is CASSVSRTSVYYEQYF.

This clonotype was detected ten times or more. V and J are TRBV20-1 and TRBJ2-3; perhaps TRBD2 as D (5 bases). The germline V gene has CDR1 DFQATT and CDR2 SNEGSKA (reference sequence). CDR3 length: 14 residues. V shed 6 bases and J shed 3 bases, with 16 bases lying between them. The CDR3 nucleotides are TGCAGTGCGCCTTATGAGGGAAGTACAGATACGCAGTATTTT. Amino acid sequence: CSAPYEGSTDTQYF.

This clonotype was observed at least ten times. The chain is built from TRBV5-1 and TRBJ1-3, with D hard to call. This CDR3 region has 15 residues. Trimming stripped 4 bases from V and 0 bases from J, with 11 bases between. Germline assignment: CDR1 SGHRS and CDR2 YFSETQ. Here the CDR3 DNA reads TGCGCCAGCAGCCCTGACCAGGCCTCTGGAAACACCATATATTTT. It yields the protein CASSPDQASGNTIYF.